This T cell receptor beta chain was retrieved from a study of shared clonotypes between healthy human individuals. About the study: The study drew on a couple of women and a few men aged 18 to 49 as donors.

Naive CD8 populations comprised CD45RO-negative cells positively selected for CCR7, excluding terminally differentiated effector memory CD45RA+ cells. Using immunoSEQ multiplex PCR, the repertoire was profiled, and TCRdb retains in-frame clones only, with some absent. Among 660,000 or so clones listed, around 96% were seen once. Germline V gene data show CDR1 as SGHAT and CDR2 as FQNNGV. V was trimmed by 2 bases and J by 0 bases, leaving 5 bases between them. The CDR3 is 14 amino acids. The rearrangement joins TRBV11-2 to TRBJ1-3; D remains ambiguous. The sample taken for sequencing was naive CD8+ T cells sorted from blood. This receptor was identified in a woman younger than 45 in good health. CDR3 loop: CASSLQTSGNTIYF. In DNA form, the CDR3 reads TGTGCCAGCAGCTTACAGACCTCTGGAAACACCATATATTTT.